This T cell receptor beta chain was observed in a study of T-cell memory formation after mild COVID-19 listed by TCRdb under 2021. With respect to the entire study: TCR sequence clusters from the two donors were largely donor specific. The cohort comprised two young, previously healthy adult volunteers, one female and one male. In a couple of donors, T-cell clones that expanded and contracted after mild COVID-19 were tracked by sequencing TCRalpha and TCRbeta repertoires over time. What the work shows at the level of the full study, not this receptor alone: The study covered only a couple of mild cases, and larger cohorts including severe cases with pre-infection samples were considered necessary. The detection of some responding clones in pre-infection memory suggests that pre-existing cross-reactive memory T cells joined the SARS-CoV-2 response. The second-wave clones that peaked on day 37 were not confirmed to be SARS-CoV-2 specific. Contracting CD4+ clones turned up mainly in the CM and EM memory subsets, whereas EMRA was where CD8+ clones were enriched. Clones contracting from day 15 to 85 had balanced CD4/CD8 phenotypes, while a second wave expanding from day 15 to 37 was biased towards CD4+.

V is reduced by 2 bases and J by 5 bases, leaving a spacing of 9 bases between them. The CDR3, cysteine through phenylalanine, is 13 amino acids long. Left in the record is the CDR3 DNA by itself, 39 bases read in frame from the first base. These reads were obtained on an Illumina NovaSeq 6000. cDNA libraries for TCRalpha and TCRbeta were prepared by 5'RACE using constant-segment primers, with sample barcodes and unique molecular identifiers added. RNA was extracted from every sample with Trizol reagent. The libraries were amplified in two PCR steps, and the second step added a second sample barcode and Illumina TruSeq adapters. The libraries were sequenced on an Illumina NovaSeq using 2 x 150 bp paired-end reads. Turning to the authors' computational methods: The reads were demultiplexed and collapsed into UMI-guided consensus sequences using migec v1.2.7. With mixcr v2.1.11, UMI consensuses were aligned to TRA and TRB V and J templates and assembled into clonotypes. Clonotypes were classified as expanded or contracted when called significant by both edgeR and NoisET, with noise models trained on biological replicates. For edgeR calls, the cutoffs were a false discovery rate-adjusted p below 0.01 and a log2 fold-change threshold of 1. As an exploratory analysis of dynamics, max-normalized trajectories of the 1000 most abundant clonotypes were examined by PCA with hierarchical clustering. Separately sequenced CD4+ and CD8+ repertoires were used to assign the CD4 or CD8 phenotype of responding clones. The public reads were run again by TCRdb, first through fastp at Q25 and then through MiXCR, and only productive beta chains were kept. Identical CDR3 protein sequences are pooled into one entry, listed with their most common genes and DNA. V and J calls and clone size were set by TCRdb, not the authors. Recorded for this sample are about 82,000 distinct CDR3 sequences; around 13% of them occurred a single time. The ten largest clones take up approximately 41% of the sample.

Comment on this clonotype: Its antigen is unknown. It has no much larger one-base neighbor in the sample; base qualities were not kept.

Ficoll-Paque density gradient centrifugation was the method used to isolate PBMCs. This chain joins TRBV12-3 or TRBV12-4 to TRBJ1-2; D gene: possibly TRBD1, on 5 matching bases. The source of this sequence is a man aged 18 to 35 who had mild COVID-19 (a few samples of this study predate the infection). The sample titles of this study are shuffled in the database, so cell type and time point are left out; the donor was told from shared clones. The specimen sequenced was PBMCs or a T cell subset sorted from them (not recorded which). This receptor carries the CDR3 CASSLRGDYGYTF. The DNA sequence is given as TGTGCCAGCAGTTTACGAGGGGATTATGGCTACACCTTC.